The entry below gives a single T cell receptor beta chain sequence along with its context. Its cognate antigen has yet to be identified. Sequencer: Illumina HiSeq 2000. TCR beta cDNA libraries were prepared using 5'RACE template switching, which introduced a universal primer site and unique molecular identifiers. Priming for cDNA synthesis came from the TCR beta constant segment, and two successive PCR amplification steps followed. Turning to the authors' computational methods: MIGEC handled demultiplexing of the reads and grouping by UMI, while MiTCR was used to assemble and quantify clonotypes. To remove erroneous sequences, TCR cDNA sequences were retained only when supported by two or more reads. Downstream repertoire analysis used the tcR package, and clonotypes were matched across fractions by CDR3 nucleotide sequence plus V segment. VDJmatch was used to annotate antigen specificity against VDJdb, with one amino acid substitution in CDR3 allowed. TCRdb reprocessed the reads, and each CDR3 protein sequence is entered once, without DNA. It is TCRdb's table, rather than the study itself, that gives the V and J calls and clone size. The table for this sample shows 400,000 to 500,000 distinct CDR3 sequences. 6% to 9.5% of the sample is taken by the ten largest.

These data are taken from a study of T cells expressing NK-cell markers (dated by TCRdb to 2018 to 2021). For the study in its entirety: Three sorted T-cell subsets (CD3+CD56+NKG2C+, CD3+CD56+NKG2C- and CD3+CD56-NKG2C+) from eight donors had their TCR beta-chain repertoires profiled. Seven of the eight sequenced donors were HCMV-seropositive and one was HCMV-seronegative. All eight donors whose samples were sequenced were randomly selected healthy volunteers, three of them men and five women. Libraries were sequenced as 2 x 150 bp reads on Illumina HiSeq 2000/2500, MiSeq or NextSeq.

General findings and caveats noted by the study authors: Whether the expanded NKG2C-expressing T cell clones were specific for HCMV antigens remained unclear. For several donors, the dominant CD3+CD56+NKG2C+ clonotypes were among the top 10 CD8+ clonotypes and accounted for roughly 1.0-8% of CD8+ T cells. Those dominant clonotypes were again the most abundant among CD3+CD56-NKG2C+ cells in four donors, at about 25-65%.

HCMV serostatus was determined by detecting HCMV-specific IgG in serum with a commercial ELISA kit. Peripheral blood mononuclear cells were isolated from blood by Ficoll density gradient centrifugation. The sequenced material came from blood T cells: a sorted CD56 or NKG2C T cell subset, CD4+ or CD8+ T cells, or bulk PBMC T cells (not recorded which). The receptor was derived from a woman aged 18 to 69 in good health.

The CDR3 reads as follows: CAFTGLTAREGYTF. This sequence uses TRBV30 and TRBJ1-2. Taken from cysteine to phenylalanine, the CDR3 has 14 residues. There is no recorded DNA. CDR1 and CDR2 (GTSNPN, SVGIG) derive from the germline V gene (reference sequence). Joined to the reference TRBV30 and TRBJ1-2 proteins, this CDR3 gives the full variable domain: SQTIHQWPATLVQPVGSPLSLECTVEGTSNPNLYWYRQAAGRGLQLLFYSVGIGQISSEVPQNLSASRPQDRQFILSSKKLLLSDSGFYLCAFTGLTAREGYTFGSGTRLTVV.